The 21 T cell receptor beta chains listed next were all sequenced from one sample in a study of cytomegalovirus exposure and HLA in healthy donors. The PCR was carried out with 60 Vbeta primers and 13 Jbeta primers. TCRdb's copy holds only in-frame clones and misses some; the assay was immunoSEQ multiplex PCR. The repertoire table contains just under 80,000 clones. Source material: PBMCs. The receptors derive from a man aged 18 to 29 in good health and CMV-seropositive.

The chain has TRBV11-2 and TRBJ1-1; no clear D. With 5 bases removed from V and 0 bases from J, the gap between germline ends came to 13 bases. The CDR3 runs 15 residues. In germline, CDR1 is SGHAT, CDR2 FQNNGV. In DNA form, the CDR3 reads TGTGCCAGCAGCCCAGAGCCAGGCTTGAACACTGAAGCTTTCTTT. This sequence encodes CASSPEPGLNTEAFF.

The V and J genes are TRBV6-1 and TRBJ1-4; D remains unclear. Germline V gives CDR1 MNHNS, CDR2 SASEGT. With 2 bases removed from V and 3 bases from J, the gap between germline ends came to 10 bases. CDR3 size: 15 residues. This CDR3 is CASSELMTSNEKLFF. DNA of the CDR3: TGTGCCAGCAGTGAACTTATGACATCTAATGAAAAACTGTTTTTT.

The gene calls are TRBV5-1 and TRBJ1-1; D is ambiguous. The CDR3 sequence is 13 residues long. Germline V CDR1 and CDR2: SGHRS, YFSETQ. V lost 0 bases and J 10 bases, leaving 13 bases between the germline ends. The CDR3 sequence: CASSLDRGRGAFF. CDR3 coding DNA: TGCGCCAGCAGCTTGGACCGGGGAAGAGGAGCTTTCTTT.

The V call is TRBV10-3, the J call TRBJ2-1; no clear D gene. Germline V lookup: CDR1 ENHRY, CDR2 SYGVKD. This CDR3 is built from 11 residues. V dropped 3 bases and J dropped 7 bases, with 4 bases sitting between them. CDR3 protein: CAISELNEQFF. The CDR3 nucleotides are TGTGCCATCAGTGAACTTAATGAGCAGTTCTTC.

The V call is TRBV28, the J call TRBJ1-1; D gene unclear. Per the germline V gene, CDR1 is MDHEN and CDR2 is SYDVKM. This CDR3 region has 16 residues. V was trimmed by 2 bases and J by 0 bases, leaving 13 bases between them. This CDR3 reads CASSLVLGGMNTEAFF. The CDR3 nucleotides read TGTGCCAGCAGTTTAGTGTTGGGAGGAATGAACACTGAAGCTTTCTTT.

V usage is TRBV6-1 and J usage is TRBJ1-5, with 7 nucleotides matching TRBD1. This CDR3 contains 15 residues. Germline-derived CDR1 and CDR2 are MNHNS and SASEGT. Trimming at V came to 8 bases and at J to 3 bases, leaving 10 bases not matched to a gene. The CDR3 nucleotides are TGTGCCAGCGCTGTCGGGACAGAGAACAATCAGCCCCAGCATTTT. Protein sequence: CASAVGTENNQPQHF.

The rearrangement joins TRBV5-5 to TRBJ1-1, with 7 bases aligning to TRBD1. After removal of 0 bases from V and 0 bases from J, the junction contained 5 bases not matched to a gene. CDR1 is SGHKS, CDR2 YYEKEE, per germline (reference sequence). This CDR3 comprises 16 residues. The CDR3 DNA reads TGTGCCAGCAGCTTGGGGACAGGAACTATGAACACTGAAGCTTTCTTT. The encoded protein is CASSLGTGTMNTEAFF.

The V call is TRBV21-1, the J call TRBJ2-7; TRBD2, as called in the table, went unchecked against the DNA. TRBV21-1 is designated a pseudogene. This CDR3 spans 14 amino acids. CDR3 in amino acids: CASSNGGGCYEQYF. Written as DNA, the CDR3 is TGTGCCAGCAGCAATGGAGGCGGCTGCTACGAGCAGTACTTC.

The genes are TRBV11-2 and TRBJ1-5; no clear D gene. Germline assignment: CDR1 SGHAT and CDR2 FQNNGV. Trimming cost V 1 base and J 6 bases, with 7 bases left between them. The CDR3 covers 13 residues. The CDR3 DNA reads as TGTGCCAGCAGCTTAGGGGCCGGTCAGCCCCAGCATTTT. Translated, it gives CASSLGAGQPQHF.

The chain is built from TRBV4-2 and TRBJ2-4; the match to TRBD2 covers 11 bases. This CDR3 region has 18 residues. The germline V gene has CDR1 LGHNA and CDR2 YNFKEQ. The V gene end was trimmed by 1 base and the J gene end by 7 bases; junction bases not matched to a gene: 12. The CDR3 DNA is TGTGCCAGCAGCCAAGCGGCTAGCGGGAGGTACGAAATCAACATTCAGTACTTC. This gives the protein CASSQAASGRYEINIQYF.

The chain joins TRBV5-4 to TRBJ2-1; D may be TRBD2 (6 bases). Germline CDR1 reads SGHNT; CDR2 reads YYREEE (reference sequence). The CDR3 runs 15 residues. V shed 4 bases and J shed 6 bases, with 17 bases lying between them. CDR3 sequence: CASSPGGVVINEQFF. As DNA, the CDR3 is TGTGCCAGCAGCCCAGGAGGGGTTGTCATCAATGAGCAGTTCTTC.

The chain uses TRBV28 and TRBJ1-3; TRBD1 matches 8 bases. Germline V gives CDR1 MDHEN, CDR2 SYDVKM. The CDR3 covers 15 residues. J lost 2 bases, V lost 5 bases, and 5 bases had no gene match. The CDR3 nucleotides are TGTGCCAGCAGTCTCCAGGGGGCGGCTGGAAACACCATATATTTT. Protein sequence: CASSLQGAAGNTIYF.

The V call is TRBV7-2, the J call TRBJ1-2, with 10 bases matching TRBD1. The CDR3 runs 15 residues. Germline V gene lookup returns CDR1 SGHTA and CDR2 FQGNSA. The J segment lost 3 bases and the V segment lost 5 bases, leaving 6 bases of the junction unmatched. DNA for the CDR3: TGTGCCAGCAGCCCCCGGGACAGGGGAGACTATGGCTACACCTTC. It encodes CASSPRDRGDYGYTF.

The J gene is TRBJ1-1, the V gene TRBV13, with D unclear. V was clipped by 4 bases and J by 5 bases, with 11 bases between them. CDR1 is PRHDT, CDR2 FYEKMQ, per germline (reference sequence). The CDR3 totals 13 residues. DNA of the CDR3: TGTGCCAGCAGCTCTAGGGCGGGAACTGAAGCTTTCTTT. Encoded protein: CASSSRAGTEAFF. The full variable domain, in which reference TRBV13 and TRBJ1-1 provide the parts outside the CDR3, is AAGVIQSPRHLIKEKRETATLKCYPIPRHDTVYWYQQGPGQDPQFLISFYEKMQSDKGSIPDRFSAQQFSDYHSELNMSSLELGDSALYFCASSSRAGTEAFFGQGTRLTVV.

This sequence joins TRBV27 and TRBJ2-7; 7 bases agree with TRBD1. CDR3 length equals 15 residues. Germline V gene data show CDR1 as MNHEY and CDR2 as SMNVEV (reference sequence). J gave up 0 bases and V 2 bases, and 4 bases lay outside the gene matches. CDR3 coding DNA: TGTGCCAGCAGTTTAGGGACAGCTAGCTCCTACGAGCAGTACTTC. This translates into CASSLGTASSYEQYF.

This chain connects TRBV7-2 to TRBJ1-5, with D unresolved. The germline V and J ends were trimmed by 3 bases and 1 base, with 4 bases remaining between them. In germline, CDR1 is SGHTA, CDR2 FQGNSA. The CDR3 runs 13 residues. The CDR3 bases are TGTGCCAGCAGCTTTACAAGCAATCAGCCCCAGCATTTT. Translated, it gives CASSFTSNQPQHF.

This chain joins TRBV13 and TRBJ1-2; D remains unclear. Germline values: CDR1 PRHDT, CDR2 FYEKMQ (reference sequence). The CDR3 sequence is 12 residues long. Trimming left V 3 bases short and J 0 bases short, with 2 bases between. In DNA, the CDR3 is TGTGCCAGCAGCTTCACTAACTATGGCTACACCTTC. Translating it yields CASSFTNYGYTF.

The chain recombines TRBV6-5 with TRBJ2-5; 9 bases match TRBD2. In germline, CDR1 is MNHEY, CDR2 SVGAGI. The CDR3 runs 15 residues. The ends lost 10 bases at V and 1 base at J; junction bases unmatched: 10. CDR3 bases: TGTGCCACCTTCGCGCTAGCGGGGCGCCAAGAGACCCAGTACTTC. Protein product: CATFALAGRQETQYF.

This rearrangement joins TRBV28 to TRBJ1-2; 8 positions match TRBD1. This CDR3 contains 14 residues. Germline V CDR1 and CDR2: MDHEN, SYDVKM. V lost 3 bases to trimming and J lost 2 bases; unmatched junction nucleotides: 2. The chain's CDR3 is CASSFGQGNYGYTF. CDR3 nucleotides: TGTGCCAGCAGTTTCGGACAGGGAAACTATGGCTACACCTTC.

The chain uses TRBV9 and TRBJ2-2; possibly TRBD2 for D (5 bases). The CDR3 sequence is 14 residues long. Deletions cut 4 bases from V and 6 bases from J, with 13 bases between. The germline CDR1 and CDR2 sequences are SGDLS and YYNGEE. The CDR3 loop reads CASSIREGSGELFF. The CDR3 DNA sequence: TGTGCCAGCAGCATCCGAGAGGGTTCCGGGGAGCTGTTTTTT. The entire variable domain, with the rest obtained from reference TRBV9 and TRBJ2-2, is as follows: DSGVTQTPKHLITATGQRVTLRCSPRSGDLSVYWYQQSLDQGLQFLIQYYNGEERAKGNILERFSAQQFPDLHSELNLSSLELGDSALYFCASSIREGSGELFFGEGSRLTVL.

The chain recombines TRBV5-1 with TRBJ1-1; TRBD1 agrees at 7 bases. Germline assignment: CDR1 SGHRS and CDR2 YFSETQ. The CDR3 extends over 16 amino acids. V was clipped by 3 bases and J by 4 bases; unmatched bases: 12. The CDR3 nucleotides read TGCGCCAGCAGCTCCCTAATCAGGGGGTCGATCACTGAAGCTTTCTTT. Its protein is CASSSLIRGSITEAFF. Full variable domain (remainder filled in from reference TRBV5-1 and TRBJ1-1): KAGVTQTPRYLIKTRGQQVTLSCSPISGHRSVSWYQQTPGQGLQFLFEYFSETQRNKGNFPGRFSGRQFSNSRSEMNVSTLELGDSALYLCASSSLIRGSITEAFFGQGTRLTVV.